This TCR beta chain was recorded in a study of OX40 agonist ivuxolimab in advanced cancers. Study as a whole: Patients were treated with intravenous ivuxolimab, dosed at 0.01 to 10 mg/kg and infused every 2 weeks.

Study-wide findings and caveats: Normalized T-cell clonal expansion was also low in some nonresponders. There was clonal expansion of CD4+ and CD8+ blood T cells by week 6 at 0.1 to 3.0 mg/kg.

Repertoires were generated with immunoSEQ multiplex PCR, while TCRdb's copy carries only in-frame clones and drops some. Of 20,000 to 30,000 clones in the sample, around 85% were seen once. Trimming took 5 bases from V and 7 from J, leaving 18 bases between them. CDR1 is SGHVS and CDR2 is FNYEAQ in the germline V gene. The CDR3 is 14 residues long. Regarding this clone: Its antigen is unidentified.

The receptor comes from an adult with an advanced solid tumor such as melanoma, head and neck, liver or kidney cancer. J is TRBJ2-7 and V is TRBV7-6; the D call may be TRBD1 or TRBD2 (5 bases each). The source was CD4+ or CD8+ T cells sorted from blood, collected in a trial of the OX40 agonist ivuxolimab. CDR3 region: CASSPLGTFLEQYF. CDR3 nucleotide sequence: TGTGCCAGCAGCCCCCTGGGGACCTTTCTTGAGCAGTACTTC.